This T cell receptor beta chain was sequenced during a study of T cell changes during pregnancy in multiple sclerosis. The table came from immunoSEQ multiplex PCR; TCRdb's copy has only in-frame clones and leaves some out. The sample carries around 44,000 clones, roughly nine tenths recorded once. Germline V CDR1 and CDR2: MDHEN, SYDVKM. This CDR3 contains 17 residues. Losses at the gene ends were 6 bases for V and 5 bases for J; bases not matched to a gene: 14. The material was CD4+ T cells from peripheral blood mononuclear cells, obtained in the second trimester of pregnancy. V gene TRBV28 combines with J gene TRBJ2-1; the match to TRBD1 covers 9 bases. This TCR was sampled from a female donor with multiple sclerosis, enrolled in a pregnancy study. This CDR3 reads CASREFPGTGWDNEQFF. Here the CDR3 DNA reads TGTGCCAGCAGGGAATTTCCGGGGACAGGGTGGGACAATGAGCAGTTCTTC. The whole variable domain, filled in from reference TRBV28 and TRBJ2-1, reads DVKVTQSSRYLVKRTGEKVFLECVQDMDHENMFWYRQDPGLGLRLIYFSYDVKMKEKGDIPEGYSVSREKKERFSLILESASTNQTSMYLCASREFPGTGWDNEQFFGPGTRLTVL.